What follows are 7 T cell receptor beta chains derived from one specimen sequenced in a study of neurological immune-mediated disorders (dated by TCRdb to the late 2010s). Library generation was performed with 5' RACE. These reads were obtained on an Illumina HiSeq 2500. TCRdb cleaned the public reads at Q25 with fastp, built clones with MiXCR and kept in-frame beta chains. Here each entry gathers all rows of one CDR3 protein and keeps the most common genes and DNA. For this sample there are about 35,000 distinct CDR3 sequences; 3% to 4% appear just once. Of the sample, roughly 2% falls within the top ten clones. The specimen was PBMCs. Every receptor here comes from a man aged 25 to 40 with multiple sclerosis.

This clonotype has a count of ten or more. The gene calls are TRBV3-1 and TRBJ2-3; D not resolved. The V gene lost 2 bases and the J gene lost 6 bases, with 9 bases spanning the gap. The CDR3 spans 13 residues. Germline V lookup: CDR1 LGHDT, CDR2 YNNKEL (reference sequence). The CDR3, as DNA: TGTGCCAGCAGCCAACCAGCCAGGGATACGCAGTATTTT. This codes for CASSQPARDTQYF.

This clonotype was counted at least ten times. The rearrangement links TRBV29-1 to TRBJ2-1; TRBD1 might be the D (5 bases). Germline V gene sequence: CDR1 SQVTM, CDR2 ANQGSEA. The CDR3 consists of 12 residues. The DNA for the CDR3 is TGCACCTACAGGAGCTCCTACAATGAGCAGTTCTTC. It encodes CTYRSSYNEQFF.

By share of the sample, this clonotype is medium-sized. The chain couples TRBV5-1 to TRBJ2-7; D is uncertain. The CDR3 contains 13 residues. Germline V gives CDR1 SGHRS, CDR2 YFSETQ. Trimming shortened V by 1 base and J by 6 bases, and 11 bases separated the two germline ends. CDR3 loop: CASSLSVSSEQYF. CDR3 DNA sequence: TGCGCCAGCAGCTTGTCAGTTAGTTCCGAGCAGTACTTC.

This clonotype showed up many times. The CDR3 here is CSARSGQGSGNTIYF. The CDR3 DNA reads as TGCAGTGCTAGATCCGGACAGGGCTCCGGAAACACCATATATTTT. The J gene is TRBJ1-3, the V gene TRBV20-1; 8 bases match TRBD1. Germline lookup yields CDR1 DFQATT and CDR2 SNEGSKA (reference sequence). This CDR3 has 15 residues. Trimming took 2 bases from V and 4 from J; bases not matched to a gene: 7.

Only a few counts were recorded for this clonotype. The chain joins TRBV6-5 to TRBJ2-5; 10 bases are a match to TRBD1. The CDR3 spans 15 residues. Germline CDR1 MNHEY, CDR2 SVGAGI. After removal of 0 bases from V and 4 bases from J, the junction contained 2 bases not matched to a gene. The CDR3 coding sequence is TGTGCCAGCAGTTACTCTTGGACAGGGGGAGAGACCCAGTACTTC. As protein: CASSYSWTGGETQYF.

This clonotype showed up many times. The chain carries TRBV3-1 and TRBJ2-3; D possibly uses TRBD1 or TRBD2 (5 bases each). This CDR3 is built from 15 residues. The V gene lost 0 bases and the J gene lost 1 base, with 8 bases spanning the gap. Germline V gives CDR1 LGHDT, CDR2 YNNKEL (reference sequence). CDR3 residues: CASSQEVGGTDTQYF. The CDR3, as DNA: TGTGCCAGCAGCCAAGAAGTGGGGGGCACAGATACGCAGTATTTT.

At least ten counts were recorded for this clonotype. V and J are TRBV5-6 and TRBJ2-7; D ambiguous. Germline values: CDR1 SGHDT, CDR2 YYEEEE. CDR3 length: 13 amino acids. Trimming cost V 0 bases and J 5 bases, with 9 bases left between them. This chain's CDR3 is CASSLGGLHEQYF. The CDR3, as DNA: TGTGCCAGCAGCTTGGGAGGTCTCCACGAGCAGTACTTC.